These 29 T cell receptor beta chains came from one sample sequenced in a study of T cells after yellow fever vaccination. From the 5' RACE reads, TCRdb called clonotypes with MiXCR, one entry per CDR3 protein. This table has about 99,000 distinct CDR3 sequences, about 5.8% appearing once. The source material was CD8+ T cells sorted from PBMCs, sampled 10 days after the yellow fever booster vaccination. The receptors here all came from a man between 18 and 29 years old who received the YFV17D yellow fever vaccine.

This clonotype showed up just a few times. This rearrangement joins TRBV7-9 to TRBJ2-5; D perhaps matches TRBD1 (5 bases). CDR1 is SEHNR and CDR2 is FQNEAQ in the germline V gene (reference sequence). The CDR3 length is 13 residues. V lost 5 bases and J 2 bases, leaving 9 bases between the germline ends. This chain's CDR3 is CASSTREQETQYF. The CDR3 DNA sequence: TGTGCCAGCAGCACCAGGGAACAAGAGACCCAGTACTTC.

The chain has TRBV5-5 and TRBJ2-2, with a tentative D call TRBD2 (5 bases). Germline CDR1 reads SGHKS; CDR2 reads YYEKEE (reference sequence). The germline V and J ends were trimmed by 3 bases and 5 bases, with 14 bases remaining between them. The CDR3 totals 15 residues. This chain's CDR3 is CASSSDSSGTGELFF. In DNA form, the CDR3 reads TGTGCCAGCAGCTCGGACTCCTCGGGGACCGGGGAGCTGTTTTTT. The full variable domain, its missing parts supplied by reference TRBV5-5 and TRBJ2-2, is DAGVTQSPTHLIKTRGQQVTLRCSPISGHKSVSWYQQVLGQGPQFIFQYYEKEERGRGNFPDRFSARQFPNYSSELNVNALLLGDSALYLCASSSDSSGTGELFFGEGSRLTVL.

The chain links TRBV6-6 to TRBJ1-1, with no clear D. Germline CDR1 reads MNHNY; CDR2 reads SVGAGI (reference sequence). The germline V and J ends were trimmed by 6 bases and 7 bases, with 12 bases remaining between them. The CDR3 runs 12 residues. CDR3 residues: CASSPSTGEAFF. The DNA of the CDR3 is TGTGCCAGCAGCCCGTCGACGGGTGAAGCTTTCTTT.

This clonotype was observed a handful of times. The chain uses TRBV4-2 and TRBJ1-4, with D perhaps TRBD1 (5 bases). Germline values: CDR1 LGHNA, CDR2 YNFKEQ. The CDR3 length is 17 residues. V shed 1 base and J shed 2 bases, with 14 bases lying between them. The CDR3 here is CASSQVAQGPTNEKLFF. CDR3 DNA: TGTGCCAGCAGCCAAGTTGCCCAGGGCCCCACTAATGAAAAACTGTTTTTT.

Only a few counts were recorded for this clonotype. The DNA of the CDR3 is TGTGCCAGCAGCTATAGTACGGGGTCCGAGCAGTACTTC. This gives the protein CASSYSTGSEQYF. The chain combines TRBV7-3 with TRBJ2-7, with TRBD2 as a possible D gene (5 bases). Germline V gene sequence: CDR1 SGHTA, CDR2 FQGTGA. Deletions cut 4 bases from V and 6 bases from J, with 13 bases between. CDR3 length equals 13 residues.

This clonotype was observed a handful of times. The rearrangement links TRBV7-2 to TRBJ2-1; D possibly corresponds to TRBD2 (5 bases). The CDR3 has 16 residues. V was trimmed by 1 base and J by 0 bases, leaving 10 bases between them. Germline V gene data show CDR1 as SGHTA and CDR2 as FQGNSA. Written as DNA, the CDR3 is TGTGCCAGCAGCTTAGAACGGGGTAGCTCCTACAATGAGCAGTTCTTC. This codes for CASSLERGSSYNEQFF. Together with reference TRBV7-2 and TRBJ2-1, the CDR3 gives the full variable domain: GAGVSQSPSNKVTEKGKDVELRCDPISGHTALYWYRQSLGQGLEFLIYFQGNSAPDKSGLPSDRFSAERTGGSVSTLTIQRTQQEDSAVYLCASSLERGSSYNEQFFGPGTRLTVL.

There are a few counts of this clonotype. The chain combines TRBV20-1 with TRBJ2-3; a possible D gene is TRBD1 (5 bases). The CDR3 consists of 11 residues. Trimming cost V 5 bases and J 4 bases, with 7 bases left between them. Looked up from germline, CDR1 is DFQATT and CDR2 is SNEGSKA (reference sequence). The CDR3 sequence: CSAQGPDTQYF. The DNA of the CDR3 is TGCAGTGCTCAGGGCCCAGATACGCAGTATTTT.

At least ten counts were recorded for this clonotype. The V gene is TRBV9, the J gene TRBJ2-5; TRBD1 matches at 8 bases. Germline V gene data show CDR1 as SGDLS and CDR2 as YYNGEE. V lost 4 bases and J lost 5; bases outside the gene matches: 4. CDR3 length: 13 residues. Here the CDR3 reads CASSYRTGETQYF. In DNA form, the CDR3 reads TGTGCCAGCAGCTACCGGACAGGGGAGACCCAGTACTTC.

This clonotype was counted between two and nine times. J is TRBJ2-2 and V is TRBV6-2 or TRBV6-3, with a weak D call TRBD2 (5 bases). The length of the CDR3 is 17 residues. Trimming left V 0 bases short and J 1 base short, with 12 bases between. CDR1 and CDR2 from the germline V gene are MNHEY and SVGEGT. The CDR3 coding sequence is TGTGCCAGCAGTTACTCGATTCGCGGAGGGAACACCGGGGAGCTGTTTTTT. It specifies CASSYSIRGGNTGELFF.

This clonotype was counted many times. The J gene is TRBJ2-7, the V gene TRBV7-6; TRBD1 or TRBD2 may be the D gene (5 bases each). The V gene's germline CDR1 is SGHVS and CDR2 FNYEAQ. The ends were cut back, 2 bases at V and 6 bases at J, with 8 bases in the middle. The CDR3 totals 12 residues. CDR3 amino acids: CASSLRGREQYF. CDR3 sequence (DNA): TGTGCCAGCAGCTTAAGGGGACGCGAGCAGTACTTC.

This clonotype was detected ten times or more. J is TRBJ2-1 and V is TRBV7-9, with 9 nucleotides matching TRBD1. This CDR3 has 16 residues. The junction had 2 bases not matched to a gene; V was cut back by 0 bases and J by 2 bases. In germline, CDR1 is SEHNR, CDR2 FQNEAQ (reference sequence). Here the CDR3 reads CASSLARQGAYNEQFF. For the CDR3, the DNA is TGTGCCAGCAGCTTAGCCCGACAGGGGGCCTACAATGAGCAGTTCTTC.

This clonotype was recorded at least ten times. This chain connects TRBV7-8 to TRBJ2-2; D remains unclear. Germline-derived CDR1 and CDR2 are SGHVS and FQNEAQ. The CDR3 contains 16 residues. The V end lost 5 bases, the J end lost 2 bases, and 15 bases lay between the germline ends. The CDR3 is CASSARPGLNTGELFF. Here the CDR3 DNA reads TGTGCCAGCAGCGCCCGCCCGGGCCTCAACACCGGGGAGCTGTTTTTT.

This clonotype was seen ten or more times. The rearrangement links TRBV20-1 to TRBJ2-5; D is possibly TRBD1 (5 bases). Trimming removed 3 bases from V and 2 bases from J, with 10 bases in between. This CDR3 is 13 amino acids long. CDR1 and CDR2 (germline): DFQATT, SNEGSKA (reference sequence). CDR3 sequence (DNA): TGCAGTGCTAGTCGGCAGGGACAAGAGACCCAGTACTTC. It translates to CSASRQGQETQYF.

The V and J genes are TRBV13 and TRBJ2-7; TRBD1 is a possible D gene (6 bases). Germline-derived CDR1 and CDR2 are PRHDT and FYEKMQ (reference sequence). V gave up 6 bases and J gave up 1 base, with 13 bases separating them. CDR3 length equals 14 residues. As DNA, the CDR3 is TGTGCCAGCAGACAACAGGGATCTTCCTACGAGCAGTACGTC. Its translation: CASRQQGSSYEQYV.

Only a few counts were recorded for this clonotype. The genes are TRBV20-1 and TRBJ2-7; 7 nucleotides match TRBD2. The CDR3 totals 13 residues. With V trimmed by 4 bases and J by 4 bases, 7 bases remained unmatched. The V gene's germline CDR1 is DFQATT and CDR2 SNEGSKA (reference sequence). Here the CDR3 DNA reads TGCAGTGCTATCCGGACTAGACCATACGAGCAGTACTTC. It translates to CSAIRTRPYEQYF.

This clonotype showed up just a few times. This chain uses TRBV6-6 with TRBJ1-5, with D hard to call. The CDR3 runs 13 residues. CDR1 and CDR2 (germline): MNHNY, SVGAGI (reference sequence). V was shortened by 5 bases and J by 1 base, with 6 bases between the two germline ends. CDR3 nucleotide sequence: TGTGCCAGCAGTACAGAAAGCAATCAGCCCCAGCATTTT. Its translation: CASSTESNQPQHF.

This clonotype was seen more than once but under ten times. V is TRBV7-9 and J is TRBJ2-1; TRBD1 matches 7 bases. Losses at the gene ends were 2 bases for V and 4 bases for J; bases not matched to a gene: 5. Germline V CDR1 and CDR2: SEHNR, FQNEAQ (reference sequence). This CDR3 spans 15 amino acids. CDR3 nucleotide sequence: TGTGCCAGCAGCTTAAGGACAGGCCAGTACAATGAGCAGTTCTTC. As protein: CASSLRTGQYNEQFF.

This clonotype occurred a few times. The chain combines TRBV6-5 with TRBJ2-2, with 8 bases aligning to TRBD2. The CDR3 contains 14 residues. V was pared by 6 bases and J by 3 bases, with 3 bases of the junction left unmatched. CDR1 and CDR2 from the germline V gene are MNHEY and SVGAGI. The CDR3 sequence: CASRRGAHTGELFF. The CDR3 DNA sequence: TGTGCCAGCAGGCGGGGGGCGCACACCGGGGAGCTGTTTTTT.

This clonotype came up a few times. The rearrangement uses TRBV28 and TRBJ2-7; possibly TRBD1 for D (6 bases). This CDR3 is built from 14 residues. Germline V gene sequence: CDR1 MDHEN, CDR2 SYDVKM. The ends were cut back, 7 bases at V and 0 bases at J, with 13 bases in the middle. CDR3 residues: CASTTDSSSYEQYV. CDR3 nucleotides: TGTGCCAGCACCACGGACAGTAGCTCCTACGAGCAGTACGTC.

The V call is TRBV12-3 or TRBV12-4, the J call TRBJ2-3; 9 bases agree with TRBD1. The ends lost 6 bases at V and 4 bases at J; junction bases unmatched: 8. The CDR3 is 15 amino acids. CDR3 residues: CASRPDRGVSDTQYF. As DNA, the CDR3 is TGTGCCAGCAGACCTGACAGGGGGGTATCAGATACGCAGTATTTT.

In this sample, this clonotype turned up a few times. The chain uses TRBV4-3 and TRBJ1-4; the D is unclear. Per germline, CDR1 LGHNA and CDR2 YSLEER. Trimming took off 5 bases at V and 5 bases at J, with 15 bases between the two ends. This CDR3 has 15 amino acids. Written as DNA, the CDR3 is TGCGCCAGCAGCTCAGCAAGAGACCGAAATGAAAAACTGTTTTTT. It specifies CASSSARDRNEKLFF.

This clonotype was detected only a few times. In nucleotides, the CDR3 is TGTGCCAGCAGCTTAGGAGGCGGGGTGGGCACCGGGGAGCTGTTTTTT. The encoded protein is CASSLGGGVGTGELFF. The chain recombines TRBV7-8 with TRBJ2-2; TRBD2 is a possible D gene (6 bases). CDR1 is SGHVS and CDR2 is FQNEAQ in the germline V gene. The CDR3 runs to 16 residues. V was pared by 1 base and J by 4 bases, with 13 bases between.

The chain carries TRBV5-4 and TRBJ2-7; 8 bases map to TRBD1. The germline CDR1 and CDR2 sequences are SGHNT and YYREEE (reference sequence). The CDR3 is 14 amino acids. Losses at the gene ends were 4 bases for V and 3 bases for J; bases not matched to a gene: 6. The DNA of the CDR3 is TGTGCCAGCAGCGGCGGACAGGGAGGCTACGAGCAGTACTTC. Translation gives CASSGGQGGYEQYF.

The chain carries TRBV29-1 and TRBJ2-3; D may be TRBD1 or TRBD2 (5 bases each). CDR1 SQVTM and CDR2 ANQGSEA come from the germline V gene. The CDR3 contains 14 residues. Deletions cut 0 bases from V and 6 bases from J, with 13 bases between. CDR3 nucleotides: TGCAGCGTTGAAGATCTCGGCAGGGAGGATACGCAGTATTTT. Protein sequence: CSVEDLGREDTQYF.

In its sample, this clonotype was seen many times. V gene TRBV3-1 combines with J gene TRBJ2-2; D gene ambiguous. Trimming left V 0 bases short and J 3 bases short, with 8 bases between. Germline assignment: CDR1 LGHDT and CDR2 YNNKEL (reference sequence). This CDR3 region has 15 residues. This CDR3 is CASSQEDRYTGELFF. The CDR3 nucleotides read TGTGCCAGCAGCCAAGAGGACCGATACACCGGGGAGCTGTTTTTT.

This clonotype was counted a few times. V and J are TRBV29-1 and TRBJ2-1; D unresolved. Germline CDR1 SQVTM, CDR2 ANQGSEA. Trimming cost V 0 bases and J 7 bases, with 16 bases left between them. The CDR3 loop spans 15 amino acids. CDR3 sequence reads: CSVEDPETEENEQFF. CDR3 in DNA: TGCAGCGTTGAAGATCCGGAAACAGAAGAGAATGAGCAGTTCTTC.

This chain uses TRBV6-2 or TRBV6-3 with TRBJ2-1, with D perhaps matching TRBD2 (5 bases). V lost 2 bases, J lost 8 bases, and 22 bases lay in between. The CDR3 has 17 residues. Germline V gene sequence: CDR1 MNHEY, CDR2 SVGEGT. CDR3 bases: TGTGCCAGCAGTTACCCTTCGGAGAGCGGAAGATGGGATGAGCAGTTCTTC. This gives the protein CASSYPSESGRWDEQFF.

The chain is built from TRBV7-3 and TRBJ2-1; D possibly corresponds to TRBD2 (6 bases). The CDR3 extends over 16 amino acids. V lost 6 bases and J 4 bases, leaving 19 bases between the germline ends. Germline CDR1 is SGHTA and CDR2 is FQGTGA. CDR3 coding DNA: TGTGCCAGCAGTCCCACACCGGGACTGACGTACAATGAGCAGTTCTTC. Its translation is CASSPTPGLTYNEQFF.

There are a few counts of this clonotype. Relative to the germline gene, one junction end is altered; a read error may explain this. The chain combines TRBV24-1 with TRBJ2-2; the D is unclear. The CDR3 totals 13 residues. In germline, CDR1 is KGHDR, CDR2 SFDVKD. The CDR3 nucleotides are TGTGCCACCAGCGATTATGGCTCTGGGGAGCTGTTTTTT. Amino acids: CATSDYGSGELFF.